The T cell receptor beta chain described here comes from a study of T-cell reconstitution after alpha-beta-depleted transplantation in children. Findings of the study overall: Roughly two months post-transplant, alpha-beta T cells reportedly originated from several hundred graft clones that had expanded. Counts and diversity of T cells one year after transplant came mostly from newly produced T cells. Some patients showed high day-60 TCRbeta diversity, which derived from surviving recipient T cells and thymic progenitors.

This clonotype was found many times. Its antigen is unknown. During its preparation, the TCRbeta library received unique molecular identifiers. Using its own MiXCR run on the PCR reads, TCRdb lists one record per CDR3 protein. The sample has hundreds of thousands of distinct CDR3 sequences; under 9.5% are singletons. Deletions cut 5 bases from V and 3 bases from J, with 17 bases between. Per the germline V gene, CDR1 is DFQATT and CDR2 is SNEGSKA (reference sequence). The CDR3 has 15 residues. This sample comprised PBMCs, mostly from graft donor cells, obtained 180 days after TCRalphabeta/CD19-depleted stem cell transplant. The chain recombines TRBV20-1 with TRBJ1-5; perhaps TRBD1 as D (6 bases). The source is a male patient between 10 and 17 years old who had a stem cell transplant for acute lymphoblastic leukemia, so the T cells may come from the graft donor. The CDR3 protein is CSADPGRGDNQPQHF. CDR3 DNA sequence: TGCAGTGCTGACCCCGGGAGGGGGGACAATCAGCCCCAGCATTTT.